The clone carrying this T cell receptor (beta chain) was recorded only once. Its antigen is unidentified. Germline is not matched at one junction end, which may reflect a read error. Germline V gene lookup returns CDR1 SGHNT and CDR2 YYREEE (reference sequence). This CDR3 is built from 13 residues. Recipients were bled about 28 days pretransplant and at posttransplant days 30, 100, 180. TCRdb keeps only in-frame clones here, not all; method: immunoSEQ multiplex PCR. Of about 9,600 clones in the sample, over 70% were seen once. This sample stems from a study of T cell clonotyping in hematopoietic cell transplantation. Study-wide results and limits: Few recipient clonotypes overlapped donors; over 97% were de novo at given depth. Pathologically expanded recipient clonotypes increased progressively from day 30 to day 180 as diversity fell. No sorting was done, leaving CD4 and CD8 contributions mixed.

The rearrangement joins TRBV5-4 to TRBJ2-7; D is possibly TRBD1 or TRBD2 (5 bases each). The source is a female patient aged 40 to 55 who had an allogeneic stem cell transplant from a related donor, so T cells may come from the graft donor. Some clones in this sample may be carry-over from other donors' samples. The source was PBMCs, collected 30 days after allogeneic stem cell transplant. The CDR3 here is CASRLGPSYEQYF. CDR3 coding DNA: TGTGCCAGCAGATTGGGACCCTCCTACGAGCAGTACTTC. The entire variable domain, with the rest obtained from reference TRBV5-4 and TRBJ2-7, is as follows: ETGVTQSPTHLIKTRGQQVTLRCSSQSGHNTVSWYQQALGQGPQFIFQYYREEENGRGNFPPRFSGLQFPNYSSELNVNALELDDSALYLCASRLGPSYEQYFGPGTRLTVT.